This T cell receptor beta chain was identified in a study of T cells in Graves' hyperthyroidism and ophthalmopathy. Findings and limits, study-wide: A 13 V-J model separated ophthalmopathy from stable hyperthyroidism.

The CDR3 has 16 amino acids. The germline V gene has CDR1 LNHDA and CDR2 SQIVND (reference sequence). V shed 1 base and J 2 bases; nucleotides not matched to a gene: 4. As concerns this clonotype: Its target is unknown.

RNA transcripts gave rise to amplified TCR beta CDR3 regions. First-round RT-PCR of the TCR CDR3 relied on the HTBI primer set. A single record per CDR3 protein comes from TCRdb applying MiXCR to the multiplex PCR reads. The sample shows more than 500,000 distinct CDR3 sequences, over 12% of them seen only once. A Clinical Activity Score of at least 3, a NOSPECS grade of at least 4 and a duration under 3 months were recorded in the ophthalmopathy patients. Every diagnosis used clinical symptoms, serum thyroxine and TRAb, thyroid ultrasound and orbital computed tomography. The PBMCs were taken from less than 11 ml of fresh peripheral blood.

The chain recombines TRBV19 with TRBJ2-7; 11 bases are a match to TRBD1. Input material: blood. This TCR derives from a woman in her 40s with Graves' ophthalmopathy. In DNA, the CDR3 is TGTGCCAGTAGTATAGCCCCGGGACAGGGGGCCTACGAGCAGTACTTC. It encodes CASSIAPGQGAYEQYF.